The 22 T cell receptor beta chains below come from one sample, sequenced in a study of blood T cell repertoires in COVID-19. The data were produced by immunoSEQ multiplex PCR, yet TCRdb's version contains in-frame clones alone and is incomplete. The sample shows under 200,000 clones, 79% of them seen only once. Input material: peripheral blood. All receptors come from a woman aged 60-75 years with COVID-19, enrolled during active disease.

V gene TRBV27 combines with J gene TRBJ2-1; TRBD2 matches 8 bases. This CDR3 comprises 18 residues. The germline V gene encodes CDR1 MNHEY and CDR2 SMNVEV (reference sequence). J lost 0 bases, V lost 4 bases, and 11 bases had no gene match. DNA of the CDR3: TGTGCCAGCAGTTCCCTTATCAGCGGGGGACGCTCCTACAATGAGCAGTTCTTC. Residues: CASSSLISGGRSYNEQFF.

The chain employs TRBV29-1 and TRBJ2-5; 10 bases map to TRBD2. This CDR3 is built from 14 residues. Germline-derived CDR1 and CDR2 are SQVTM and ANQGSEA. Losses at the gene ends were 7 bases for V and 3 bases for J; bases not matched to a gene: 8. CDR3 coding DNA: TGCAGCGGTGGGAACGGACTAGCGGAAGAGACCCAGTACTTC. This codes for CSGGNGLAEETQYF.

The chain recombines TRBV6-5 with TRBJ2-7, with a possible D match to TRBD2 (5 bases). The CDR3 is 12 amino acids. The germline V gene encodes CDR1 MNHEY and CDR2 SVGAGI. V lost 2 bases and J lost 7, with 9 bases in between. The CDR3 bases are TGTGCCAGCAGTTACCCAACGGGGGAGCAGTACTTC. It yields the protein CASSYPTGEQYF.

The chain is built from TRBV10-3 and TRBJ2-1; D is possibly TRBD1 (8 bases). The V and J ends lost 6 bases and 5 bases respectively, with 17 bases between them. This CDR3 region has 15 residues. Germline CDR1 is ENHRY and CDR2 is SYGVKD. In nucleotides, the CDR3 is TGTGCCATCAGCCAAAGACAGGGGAGGGACAATGAGCAGTTCTTC. Amino acid sequence: CAISQRQGRDNEQFF.

The chain employs TRBV19 and TRBJ1-3; a possible D gene is TRBD1 (5 bases). The CDR3 runs to 17 residues. Germline assignment: CDR1 LNHDA and CDR2 SQIVND (reference sequence). The V end lost 7 bases, the J end lost 0 bases, and 19 bases lay between the germline ends. This chain's CDR3 is CASIPGQISSSGNTIYF. The CDR3 bases are TGTGCCAGTATACCAGGACAAATTTCGAGCTCTGGAAACACCATATATTTT.

The rearrangement joins TRBV15 to TRBJ1-4; maybe TRBD1 (6 bases). The CDR3 contains 14 residues. With 4 bases removed from V and 7 bases from J, the gap between germline ends came to 13 bases. Germline V gene lookup returns CDR1 LNHNV and CDR2 YYDKDF (reference sequence). The CDR3 nucleotides are TGTGCCACCAGCAAGGGGGGGGGAGGTGAAAAACTGTTTTTT. This encodes CATSKGGGGEKLFF.

V and J are TRBV7-3 and TRBJ2-2, with 8 nucleotides matching TRBD2. After removal of 4 bases from V and 7 bases from J, the junction contained 20 bases not matched to a gene. Germline V gives CDR1 SGHTA, CDR2 FQGTGA. This CDR3 spans 19 amino acids. In DNA, the CDR3 is TGTGCCAGCAGCTCGTCTGGGGCTAGCGGGTTTTTCAACGTCGGGGAGCTGTTTTTT. Translation: CASSSSGASGFFNVGELFF.

V and J are TRBV15 and TRBJ2-3, with 10 bases aligning to TRBD1. The V segment lost 5 bases and the J segment 5 bases; nucleotides outside the gene matches: 7. The germline V gene encodes CDR1 LNHNV and CDR2 YYDKDF (reference sequence). The CDR3 has 15 residues. In nucleotides, the CDR3 is TGTGCCACCAGCCGGGACAGGGGAATTGTAGATACGCAGTATTTT. Translating gives CATSRDRGIVDTQYF.

The rearrangement links TRBV19 to TRBJ2-1, with 12 bases identical to TRBD2. This CDR3 is 15 amino acids long. After removal of 6 bases from V and 6 bases from J, the junction contained 6 bases not matched to a gene. The germline V gene encodes CDR1 LNHDA and CDR2 SQIVND (reference sequence). The CDR3 coding sequence is TGTGCCAGTAGATCACCGGGACTAGCGGGCAATGAGCAGTTCTTC. Encoded protein: CASRSPGLAGNEQFF.

This chain uses TRBV6-4 with TRBJ2-3, with D possibly being TRBD2 (6 bases). Trimming took off 6 bases at V and 6 bases at J, with 13 bases between the two ends. The CDR3 is 13 residues long. The germline CDR1 and CDR2 sequences are MRHNA and SNTAGT. This CDR3 reads CASRLSAGDTQYF. The CDR3 DNA sequence: TGTGCCAGCAGGCTCTCGGCGGGGGATACGCAGTATTTT.

In this sample, this clone turned up once. The V call is TRBV3-1 (or the pseudogene TRBV3-2), the J call TRBJ2-5, with TRBD2 identical over 10 bases. The CDR3 extends over 16 amino acids. V shed 4 bases, J shed 3 bases, and the junction held 8 bases outside the gene matches. Per the germline V gene, CDR1 is LGHDT and CDR2 is YNNKEL (reference sequence). The CDR3 loop reads CASSPRRTSGEETQYF. In nucleotides, the CDR3 is TGTGCCAGCAGCCCCAGAAGGACTAGCGGTGAAGAGACCCAGTACTTC.

This chain connects TRBV7-2 to TRBJ2-1; 7 bases agree with TRBD1. CDR3 size: 13 residues. Germline V gene sequence: CDR1 SGHTA, CDR2 FQGNSA. Trimming cost V 5 bases and J 6 bases; bases outside gene matches: 4. The CDR3 loop is CASSLGQFNEQFF. In DNA, the CDR3 is TGTGCCAGCAGCCTGGGACAGTTCAATGAGCAGTTCTTC.

This clone appeared a single time. This sequence joins TRBV12-3 or TRBV12-4 and TRBJ1-5, with 8 bases aligning to TRBD1. The CDR3 has 13 amino acids. Trimming at V came to 6 bases and at J to 4 bases, leaving 2 bases not matched to a gene. CDR3 residues: CASSTGGNQPQHF. DNA for the CDR3: TGTGCCAGCAGCACAGGGGGAAATCAGCCCCAGCATTTT.

The rearrangement joins TRBV28 to TRBJ2-7, with TRBD2 matching 7 bases. Looked up from germline, CDR1 is MDHEN and CDR2 is SYDVKM. Unmatched junction bases numbered 9, after V lost 7 bases and J lost 3 bases. The CDR3 has 14 residues. The CDR3 bases are TGTGCCAGCACTCCGGGGGGTTTAGGCTACGAGCAGTACTTC. This sequence encodes CASTPGGLGYEQYF.

V gene TRBV27 combines with J gene TRBJ2-3; D is undetermined. Trimming removed 0 bases at V and 2 bases at J, with 12 bases between. Germline lookup yields CDR1 MNHEY and CDR2 SMNVEV (reference sequence). This CDR3 is built from 16 residues. As DNA, the CDR3 is TGTGCCAGCAGTTTATCGATAAGCCCACTCACAGATACGCAGTATTTT. Translated: CASSLSISPLTDTQYF.

This clone was observed a single time. The gene calls are TRBV9 and TRBJ2-1; D is ambiguous. The CDR3 is 15 amino acids. Trimming took 0 bases from V and 0 from J, leaving 7 bases between them. Germline-derived CDR1 and CDR2 are SGDLS and YYNGEE. The CDR3 DNA follows: TGTGCCAGCAGCGTAGCTCTCTACTCCTACAATGAGCAGTTCTTC. This encodes CASSVALYSYNEQFF.

The rearrangement joins TRBV5-1 to TRBJ2-2; perhaps TRBD1 as D (6 bases). The CDR3 has 19 amino acids. V was clipped by 0 bases and J by 5 bases, with 23 bases between them. The V gene's germline CDR1 is SGHRS and CDR2 YFSETQ. The CDR3 loop reads CASSLATMGTNRATGELFF. In nucleotides, the CDR3 is TGCGCCAGCAGCTTGGCTACAATGGGGACGAACAGGGCAACCGGGGAGCTGTTTTTT. The full variable domain, its missing parts supplied by reference TRBV5-1 and TRBJ2-2, is KAGVTQTPRYLIKTRGQQVTLSCSPISGHRSVSWYQQTPGQGLQFLFEYFSETQRNKGNFPGRFSGRQFSNSRSEMNVSTLELGDSALYLCASSLATMGTNRATGELFFGEGSRLTVL.

The genes are TRBV12-2 and TRBJ2-7; the D call of TRBD1 is as the table states it, not checked on the DNA. TRBV12-2 is designated a pseudogene. The CDR3 contains 17 residues. The CDR3 loop reads CASRVRYRDRGGYEQYV. CDR3 sequence (DNA): TGTGCAAGTCGCGTCCGGTATAGGGACAGGGGAGGGTACGAGCAGTACGTC.

This chain connects TRBV6-5 to TRBJ1-4; tentatively, D is TRBD1 (5 bases). There are 12 residues in the CDR3. V lost 2 bases and J lost 10, with 8 bases in between. The germline gives CDR1 MNHEY, CDR2 SVGAGI. The CDR3 loop is CASSYPTGKLFF. In DNA, the CDR3 is TGTGCCAGCAGTTACCCCACAGGAAAACTGTTTTTT.

The chain carries TRBV5-4 and TRBJ2-5; 7 nucleotides agree with TRBD2. The CDR3 contains 14 residues. After removal of 4 bases from V and 1 base from J, the junction contained 4 bases not matched to a gene. The germline V gene has CDR1 SGHNT and CDR2 YYREEE (reference sequence). The CDR3 DNA follows: TGTGCCAGCAGCAGGGCGGGGGTCCAAGAGACCCAGTACTTC. Encoded protein: CASSRAGVQETQYF. Combining the CDR3 with reference TRBV5-4 and TRBJ2-5 gives the whole variable domain ETGVTQSPTHLIKTRGQQVTLRCSSQSGHNTVSWYQQALGQGPQFIFQYYREEENGRGNFPPRFSGLQFPNYSSELNVNALELDDSALYLCASSRAGVQETQYFGPGTRLLVL.

J is TRBJ1-6 and V is TRBV28, with D maybe TRBD1 (6 bases). Trimming took 3 bases from V and 4 from J, leaving 19 bases between them. This CDR3 is built from 18 residues. Germline V gives CDR1 MDHEN, CDR2 SYDVKM. The CDR3 DNA reads TGTGCCAGCAGTTTTGGGATAAGAGGGGGACATTATAATTCACCCCTCCACTTT. Encoded protein: CASSFGIRGGHYNSPLHF.

In this sample, this clone turned up a few times. The chain is built from TRBV28 and TRBJ1-5; D is ambiguous. The length of the CDR3 is 14 residues. CDR1 and CDR2 (germline): MDHEN, SYDVKM. Between the trimmed V and J ends, which lost 3 bases and 2 bases, there was a span of 8 bases. CDR3 nucleotides: TGTGCCAGCAGTTTTCCCCGGGGCAATCAGCCCCAGCATTTT. Its protein product is CASSFPRGNQPQHF. The complete variable domain, with remaining parts taken from reference TRBV28 and TRBJ1-5, reads DVKVTQSSRYLVKRTGEKVFLECVQDMDHENMFWYRQDPGLGLRLIYFSYDVKMKEKGDIPEGYSVSREKKERFSLILESASTNQTSMYLCASSFPRGNQPQHFGDGTRLSIL.